This T cell receptor (beta chain) was captured in a study of cytotoxic CD8 clonotypes in ibrutinib-treated CLL. In germline, CDR1 is MDHEN, CDR2 SYDVKM. The CDR3 is made up of 15 amino acids. V lost 3 bases, J lost 2 bases, and 14 bases lay in between. TCRdb's copy holds only in-frame clones and misses some; the assay was immunoSEQ multiplex PCR. The sample records approximately 150,000 clones, around nine tenths being singletons. The source of this sequence is a human donor with chronic lymphocytic leukemia. Sequenced material: PBMCs, taken at disease progression, from a patient treated with ibrutinib. This chain uses TRBV28 with TRBJ2-7; weak D call: TRBD2 (5 bases). Written as DNA, the CDR3 is TGTGCCAGCAGTTTTTTTTCGGGGTCTCCCTACGAGCAGTACTTC. Amino acids: CASSFFSGSPYEQYF.